A single sample gave rise to the 21 T cell receptor beta chains below, sequenced in a study of Tregs in tolerant kidney transplant recipients. Generated by immunoSEQ multiplex PCR, the TCRdb table keeps only in-frame clones and is missing some. This sample contains about 31,000 clones. The nonmyeloablative bone marrow transplants came from related graft donors, with transient mixed chimerism. Sample: CD4+ T cells from blood (PBMCs), taken 24 months after the transplant. The receptors were gathered from a human patient who received a combined kidney and bone marrow transplant. Some T cells may have originated in the graft donor.

As for this clone: From the germline J gene comes the end of the CDR3, since the read stops 3 residues before it. This chain joins TRBV4-2 and TRBJ2-7; possibly TRBD2 for D (8 bases). Germline values: CDR1 LGHNA, CDR2 YNFKEQ. The CDR3 totals 17 residues. Trimming left V 4 bases short and J 4 bases short, with 23 bases between. The CDR3 sequence: CASSPATGRLAGYEQYF. Partial CDR3 DNA: TGTGCCAGCAGCCCGGCGACAGGGAGGCTAGCGGGTTACGAG.

As for this clone: The read stops 3 residues short of the end of the CDR3; the missing end is completed from the germline J gene. The chain links TRBV27 to TRBJ2-3; D is ambiguous. Trimming stripped 2 bases from V and 2 bases from J, with 8 bases between. Germline CDR1 and CDR2: MNHEY and SMNVEV (reference sequence). CDR3 length: 14 residues. This CDR3 is CASSLVKATDTQYF. The sequenced part of the CDR3 DNA is TGTGCCAGCAGTTTAGTTAAGGCCACAGATACG.

CDR3 sequence reads: CASSLFEDYGYTF. CDR3 DNA, as far as it was read: TGTGCCAGCAGCTTATTCGAGGACTATGGC. This chain links TRBV7-9 with TRBJ1-2; D not resolved. The read falls 3 residues short of the CDR3 end, and the missing part is taken from the germline J gene. The CDR3 totals 13 residues. Trimming cost V 2 bases and J 3 bases, with 7 bases left between them. The germline gives CDR1 SEHNR, CDR2 FQNEAQ (reference sequence).

Note on this clone: The read ends 3 residues shy of where the CDR3 ends; the end is completed using the germline J gene. This rearrangement joins TRBV20-1 to TRBJ2-1; 7 nucleotides align to TRBD2. This CDR3 has 15 amino acids. J lost 4 bases, V lost 5 bases, and 11 bases had no gene match. Germline V lookup: CDR1 DFQATT, CDR2 SNEGSKA (reference sequence). The CDR3 sequence is CSAALAGDNYNEQFF. Incomplete CDR3 DNA: TGCAGTGCTGCCCTCGCGGGGGATAATTACAATGAG.

Remarks on this clone: The read falls 3 residues short of the CDR3 end, and the missing part is taken from the germline J gene. The genes are TRBV19 and TRBJ2-7; TRBD2 is a possible D gene (5 bases). The CDR3 runs to 13 residues. Trimming removed 8 bases from V and 4 bases from J, with 15 bases in between. Germline-derived CDR1 and CDR2 are LNHDA and SQIVND (reference sequence). The CDR3 protein is CASSPPGRYEQYF. The DNA read from the CDR3 is TGTGCCAGTTCCCCCCCGGGGAGATACGAG.

This clone is deemed medium-sized by its frequency. The read finishes 3 residues shy of the CDR3 end, and the germline J gene is used to complete it. The chain has TRBV29-1 and TRBJ2-2; 9 nucleotides align to TRBD2. The CDR3 is 15 amino acids. CDR1 is SQVTM and CDR2 is ANQGSEA in the germline V gene. V was clipped by 3 bases and J by 6 bases; unmatched bases: 8. The DNA read from the CDR3 is TGCAGCGTTGATATAGGTAGCGGGAGCGCCGGGGAG. Its translation: CSVDIGSGSAGE. The whole CDR3 reads CSVDIGSGSAGELFF.

Comments on this clone: The CDR3 extends 3 residues past the end of the read, so its final part is completed from the germline J gene. The gene calls are TRBV5-1 and TRBJ2-7, with TRBD1 matching 11 bases. CDR1 is SGHRS and CDR2 is YFSETQ in the germline V gene. CDR3 length: 16 amino acids. V shed 3 bases and J 5 bases; nucleotides not matched to a gene: 10. This chain's CDR3 is CASSSGQGAFSDEQYF. The DNA read from the CDR3 is TGCGCCAGCAGCTCAGGACAGGGGGCCTTTTCGGACGAG.

As regards this clone: The sequenced fragment ends 3 residues before the CDR3 boundary, so the rest is inferred from the germline J gene. The V call is TRBV29-1, the J call TRBJ1-2, with unresolved D. This CDR3 region has 12 residues. CDR1 and CDR2 from the germline V gene are SQVTM and ANQGSEA. The germline V and J ends were trimmed by 7 bases and 0 bases, with 9 bases remaining between them. The DNA read from the CDR3 is TGCAGCGCCGGTTCCGCTAACTATGGC. The encoded protein is CSAGSANYG. The CDR3 in its entirety is CSAGSANYGYTF.

About this clone: Read coverage stops 3 residues before the CDR3 terminus; the germline J gene supplies the remainder. The V and J genes are TRBV20-1 and TRBJ2-1, with TRBD2 matching over 11 bases. J was trimmed by 7 bases and V by 6 bases; bases with no gene match: 23. This CDR3 contains 19 residues. Germline values: CDR1 DFQATT, CDR2 SNEGSKA (reference sequence). The sequenced part of the CDR3 DNA is TGCAGTGCACGTGGGGGGGGTAGCGGGAGGGTATTTTCTGGGAATGAG. This translates into CSARGGGSGRVFSGNE. The entire CDR3 is CSARGGGSGRVFSGNEQFF.

Regarding this clone: The DNA ends 3 residues before the CDR3 does, and the rest of the CDR3 is filled in from the germline J gene. The rearrangement joins TRBV7-2 to TRBJ2-1, with 8 positions matching TRBD2. The CDR3 contains 15 residues. Germline CDR1 and CDR2: SGHTA and FQGNSA. The V and J ends lost 3 bases and 7 bases, in that order; junction bases with no gene match: 8. The part of the CDR3 DNA that was read is TGTGCCAGCAGCTTCCAGCGGGGGCCGAGGAATGAG. It translates to CASSFQRGPRNE. The complete CDR3 protein is CASSFQRGPRNEQFF.

As regards this clone: From the germline J gene comes the end of the CDR3, since the read stops 3 residues before it. This chain connects TRBV2 to TRBJ2-3, with D possibly being TRBD1 (5 bases). Germline loops: CDR1 SNHLY, CDR2 FYNNEI. The CDR3 consists of 15 residues. Trimming cost V 5 bases and J 6 bases, with 18 bases left between them. The CDR3 is CASSPQGQEHDTQYF. Incomplete CDR3 DNA: TGTGCCAGCAGTCCTCAGGGTCAAGAACACGATACG.

In the case of this clone: The CDR3 end lies 3 residues beyond the end of the read and is filled in from the germline J gene. V and J are TRBV2 and TRBJ1-1; possibly TRBD1 for D (6 bases). Per germline, CDR1 SNHLY and CDR2 FYNNEI. The CDR3 is 12 residues long. The covered CDR3 bases are TGTGCCGCAGGCAGCAGGGGCAGGGAA. As protein: CAAGSRGRE. The whole CDR3 protein is CAAGSRGREAFF. The full variable domain, completed using reference TRBV2 and TRBJ1-1, is EPEVTQTPSHQVTQMGQEVILRCVPISNHLYFYWYRQILGQKVEFLVSFYNNEISEKSEIFDDQFSVERPDGSNFTLKIRSTKLEDSAMYFCAAGSRGREAFFGQGTRLTVV.

As for this clone: The DNA ends 3 residues before the CDR3 does, and the rest of the CDR3 is filled in from the germline J gene. V usage is TRBV7-9 and J usage is TRBJ2-7; no clear D gene. Germline V lookup: CDR1 SEHNR, CDR2 FQNEAQ (reference sequence). This CDR3 is 13 amino acids long. V was cut by 3 bases and J by 5 bases, with 11 bases left in between. Incomplete CDR3 DNA: TGTGCCAGCAGCTTCCTACCTTTCCACGAG. Protein sequence: CASSFLPFHE. The whole CDR3 reads CASSFLPFHEQYF.

As for this clone: The read comes to an end 3 residues before the CDR3 does, leaving the germline J gene to fill in the end. The chain links TRBV29-1 to TRBJ2-3; TRBD2 might be the D (5 bases). The CDR3 extends over 16 amino acids. V lost 0 bases and J 2 bases, leaving 15 bases between the germline ends. Germline lookup yields CDR1 SQVTM and CDR2 ANQGSEA. The sequenced part of the CDR3 DNA is TGCAGCGTTGAAGACCCTCCGTTAGCGTTCACAGATACG. As protein: CSVEDPPLAFTDT. The CDR3, in full, reads CSVEDPPLAFTDTQYF.

The CDR3 is CASSLAIAGSTDTQYF. Partial CDR3 DNA: TGCGCCAGCAGCTTGGCCATAGCGGGGTCCACAGATACG. This chain joins TRBV5-1 and TRBJ2-3, with TRBD2 identical over 8 bases. Coverage ceases 3 residues before the CDR3 finishes, and the germline J gene fills in the end. The CDR3 runs to 16 residues. CDR1 is SGHRS and CDR2 is YFSETQ in the germline V gene. The V segment lost 0 bases and the J segment 2 bases; nucleotides outside the gene matches: 5. Combining the CDR3 with reference TRBV5-1 and TRBJ2-3 gives the whole variable domain KAGVTQTPRYLIKTRGQQVTLSCSPISGHRSVSWYQQTPGQGLQFLFEYFSETQRNKGNFPGRFSGRQFSNSRSEMNVSTLELGDSALYLCASSLAIAGSTDTQYFGPGTRLTVL.

In the case of this clone: The read halts 3 residues ahead of the CDR3 end, with the missing end drawn from the germline J gene. The chain recombines TRBV11-2 with TRBJ1-5, with unresolved D. Germline V gene lookup returns CDR1 SGHAT and CDR2 FQNNGV. This CDR3 spans 14 amino acids. The V end lost 0 bases, the J end lost 7 bases, and 10 bases lay between the germline ends. The DNA read from the CDR3 is TGTGCCAGCAGCTTAGAGTCGGGTGGGCAGCCC. This sequence encodes CASSLESGGQP. The full CDR3 sequence reads CASSLESGGQPQHF.

About this clone itself: A junction end diverges from the germline sequence, so it may reflect a read error. The read is 3 residues too short to cover the CDR3 end, so that end is filled in from the germline J gene. J is TRBJ2-3 and V is TRBV7-7; 8 bases align to TRBD1. Germline CDR1 SSHAT, CDR2 FNYEAQ (reference sequence). This CDR3 contains 15 residues. CDR3 region: CASSLGDRSTDTQYF. The part of the CDR3 DNA that was read is TGTGCTAGCAGCTTAGGGGACAGGAGCACAGATACG.

As regards this clone: The observed sequence ends 3 residues before the CDR3 terminus, with the missing tail filled in from the germline J gene. The chain combines TRBV6-2 or TRBV6-3 with TRBJ2-5; TRBD1 might be the D (5 bases). Deletions cut 2 bases from V and 7 bases from J, with 14 bases between. The CDR3 contains 14 residues. Germline-derived CDR1 and CDR2 are MNHEY and SVGEGT. The sequenced part of the CDR3 DNA is TGTGCCAGCAGTTACGGAGACAGAATAGGGACC. Encoded protein: CASSYGDRIGT. Given in full, the CDR3 is CASSYGDRIGTQYF.

Of note for this clone: The observed sequence ends 3 residues before the CDR3 terminus, with the missing tail filled in from the germline J gene. The chain employs TRBV6-2 or TRBV6-3 and TRBJ2-7; 13 positions agree with TRBD2. Germline values: CDR1 MNHEY, CDR2 SVGEGT. The CDR3 extends over 14 amino acids. V dropped 5 bases and J dropped 4; count of bases not matched to a gene: 2. CDR3 DNA, as far as it was read: TGTGCCAGCAGTCGGACTAGCGGGAGTTACGAG. This gives the protein CASSRTSGSYE. The full CDR3 protein is CASSRTSGSYEQYF.

Turning to this clone: Read sequence stops 3 residues before the CDR3 end, and the germline J gene provides the missing end. The chain links TRBV5-1 to TRBJ2-1; unclear D gene. The CDR3 consists of 14 residues. The germline V and J ends were trimmed by 0 bases and 5 bases, with 9 bases remaining between them. Per germline, CDR1 SGHRS and CDR2 YFSETQ. Incomplete CDR3 DNA: TGCGCCAGCAGCTTGGCTGGGCCTAACAATGAG. It encodes CASSLAGPNNE. The CDR3, in full, reads CASSLAGPNNEQFF.

Comment on this clone: The CDR3 is cut off 3 residues early in the read; its end comes from the germline J gene. This sequence joins TRBV28 and TRBJ2-5; tentatively, D is TRBD2 (5 bases). The germline gives CDR1 MDHEN, CDR2 SYDVKM. The CDR3 spans 14 residues. V dropped 3 bases and J dropped 5 bases, with 13 bases sitting between them. The CDR3 here is CASSLSGGRETQYF. The part of the CDR3 DNA that was read is TGTGCCAGCAGTTTGAGCGGCGGTCGGGAGACC. Supplemented by reference TRBV28 and TRBJ2-5, the full variable domain reads DVKVTQSSRYLVKRTGEKVFLECVQDMDHENMFWYRQDPGLGLRLIYFSYDVKMKEKGDIPEGYSVSREKKERFSLILESASTNQTSMYLCASSLSGGRETQYFGPGTRLLVL.